This TCR beta chain was observed in a study of graft-versus-host responses after intestinal transplantation. CDR1 and CDR2 (germline): SEHNR, FQNEAQ (reference sequence). This CDR3 has 12 residues. Between the trimmed V and J ends, which lost 0 bases and 6 bases, there was a span of 6 bases. Data came from immunoSEQ multiplex PCR; TCRdb stores just in-frame clones and leaves some out. The sample lists about 64,000 clones, around nine tenths occurring once. A note on this clone: Antigen unknown. Other DNA sequences of this sample code for an identical CDR3.

Whole-study results and caveats: Peak GvH clone levels in circulation were associated with early post-transplant HvG declines. Within allografts, high graft-versus-host to host-versus-graft clonal ratios were seen among patients with graft-donor T cell macrochimerism.

The bone marrow was collected post-transplant, and it came from the posterior iliac crest or another site. This clonotype originated in a human patient who received an intestinal transplant, so some T cells may come from the graft donor. This material consisted of bone marrow, taken 734 days after intestinal transplantation. The gene calls are TRBV7-9 and TRBJ2-7; no reliable D call. DNA for the CDR3: TGTGCCAGCAGCTTAGCTGGGGTCGAGCAGTACTTC. Protein sequence: CASSLAGVEQYF.